This is a list of T cell receptor beta chains from one sample in a study of OX40 agonist ivuxolimab in advanced cancers. The repertoire was sequenced with immunoSEQ multiplex PCR; TCRdb's copy has only in-frame clones and lacks some. The profile shows roughly 40,000 clones, 85% to 90% of them singletons. The starting material was CD4+ or CD8+ T cells sorted from blood, obtained in a trial of the OX40 agonist ivuxolimab. Receptor source: an adult with an advanced solid tumor such as melanoma, head and neck, liver or kidney cancer. Both conserved end residues are part of each CDR3. Each record gives: clone size, J gene, D gene, V gene, CDR3 protein, CDR3 DNA. A D gene is named only where the DNA matches it firmly. A clone size is listed for some rows: how often the clone was seen (once, few, many), or a class if it is expanded.

once,TRBJ2-5,.,TRBV7-9,CASSSIRGNQETQYF,TGTGCCAGCAGCTCCATTAGGGGGAACCAAGAGACCCAGTACTTC
.,TRBJ1-2,.,TRBV25-1,CASSETGYGYTF,TGTGCCAGCAGTGAAACAGGTTATGGCTACACCTTC
.,TRBJ1-5,TRBD1,TRBV5-1,CASSLVPTGTGGDQPQHF,TGCGCCAGCAGCTTGGTCCCCACCGGGACAGGGGGCGATCAGCCCCAGCATTTT
.,TRBJ1-1,.,TRBV19,CAISRTANTEAFF,TGTGCCATTTCAAGGACGGCTAACACTGAAGCTTTCTTT
once,TRBJ2-1,.,TRBV19,CASSHTNREHEQFF,TGTGCCAGTAGCCACACAAACAGGGAGCATGAGCAGTTCTTC
once,TRBJ2-2,TRBD2,TRBV7-7,CASSSASGDTGELFF,TGTGCTAGCAGCTCGGCTAGCGGAGACACCGGGGAGCTGTTTTTT
.,TRBJ2-5,TRBD1,TRBV7-3,CASSLRHRGATQYF,TGTGCCAGCAGCTTAAGGCACAGGGGGGCGACCCAGTACTTC
.,TRBJ2-4,.,TRBV6-5,CASSSTKRLAKNIQYF,TGTGCCAGCAGTTCTACAAAAAGACTAGCCAAAAACATTCAGTACTTC
.,TRBJ1-4,TRBD1,TRBV6-4,CASTDKTGGRGTNEKLFF,TGTGCCAGCACCGATAAGACAGGGGGTAGGGGAACTAATGAAAAACTGTTTTTT
.,TRBJ2-1,TRBD2,TRBV23-1,CASRGAGGFNEQFF,TGCGCCAGCAGAGGAGCGGGAGGATTCAATGAGCAGTTCTTC
.,TRBJ1-1,.,TRBV11-2,CASSLTGPGPEAFF,TGTGCCAGCAGCCTAACGGGACCTGGCCCTGAAGCTTTCTTT
.,TRBJ1-2,.,TRBV4-1,CASSRDDNNYGYTF,TGCGCCAGCAGCCGGGATGATAATAACTATGGCTACACCTTC
few,TRBJ2-5,TRBD2,TRBV4-1,CASSQTSGSLGGETQYF,TGCGCCAGCAGCCAGACTAGCGGGAGTTTGGGTGGTGAGACCCAGTACTTC